Listed below are T cell receptor beta chains from one sample, sequenced in a study of blood T cell repertoires in COVID-19. Data came from immunoSEQ multiplex PCR; TCRdb stores just in-frame clones and leaves some out. The top ten clones hold about 1.4% of a sample with fewer than 90,000 clones, 88% of them seen once. Specimen: peripheral blood. Receptors were obtained from a human donor in a cohort sampled during active COVID-19. The CDR3 runs from the conserved cysteine through the conserved F or W. A D gene is named only where the DNA matches it firmly. Clone size appears in some rows only: once, few, many, or a class for an expanded clone.

>TRBJ2-7|NA|TRBV11-1|NA
TGTGCCAGCAGCTCGGACAGATGGTACGAGCAGTACTTC
CASSSDRWYEQYF
>TRBJ1-3|TRBD1|TRBV6-1|NA
TGTGCCAGCAGTGAAGACAGGGGGAACACCATATATTTT
CASSEDRGNTIYF
>TRBJ2-5|NA|TRBV19|NA
TGTGCCAGTAAAGGCGGGACTGGGACGGCGACCCAGTACTTC
CASKGGTGTATQYF
>TRBJ2-5|TRBD2|TRBV7-9|NA
TGTGCCAGCAGCTTAGTTTCGGGACTAGCGGGAGCCACCCAGTACTTC
CASSLVSGLAGATQYF
>TRBJ2-7|NA|TRBV6-5|NA
TGTGCCAGCAGTTACTCAAGGGGTGCGCAGTACTTC
CASSYSRGAQYF
>TRBJ1-4|NA|TRBV4-2|NA
TGTGCCAGCAGCCAAGACAGGTACCTAGGCAGGGCTAATGAAAAACTGTTTTTT
CASSQDRYLGRANEKLFF
>TRBJ2-1|NA|TRBV5-1|NA
TGCGCCAGCAGCTTGTTGGGGAACAGGGCCGCCTACAATGAGCAGTTCTTC
CASSLLGNRAAYNEQFF
>TRBJ2-5|TRBD2|TRBV20-1|NA
TGCAGTGCATGGGGAGGGGAGACCCAGTACTTC
CSAWGGETQYF
>TRBJ2-7|TRBD2|TRBV10-2|NA
TGCGCCAGCACCCTAGGCGGGGGCTACGAGCAGTACTTC
CASTLGGGYEQYF
>TRBJ1-6|NA|TRBV7-8|NA
TGTGCCAGTCGGGAGGAATTCGATTCACCCCTCCACTTT
CASREEFDSPLHF
>TRBJ2-3|TRBD2|TRBV2|NA
TGTGCCAGCACCAGCGGGACCACAGATACGCAGTATTTT
CASTSGTTDTQYF
>TRBJ2-1|NA|TRBV5-4|once
TGTGCCAGCAGCTTGGCCGTGGGGGCCTCATACAATGAGCAGTTCTTC
CASSLAVGASYNEQFF
>TRBJ2-7|TRBD2|TRBV18|once
TGTGCCAGCTCAACCAGATTAGCGGGAGGGAGCTCCTACGAGCAGTACTTC
CASSTRLAGGSSYEQYF
>TRBJ2-7|TRBD1|TRBV5-1|NA
TGCGCCAGCAGCTCGGGGACAGGCTACGAGCAGTACTTC
CASSSGTGYEQYF
>TRBJ1-6|NA|TRBV2|NA
TGTGCCAGCAGTGAAGCCCCGGACAGAGCTCGATCCCTCCACTTT
CASSEAPDRARSLHF
>TRBJ2-4|NA|TRBV3-1/TRBV3-2|NA
TGTGCCAGCGCGCGGGGAAACATTCAGTACTTC
CASARGNIQYF
>TRBJ1-5|TRBD1|TRBV6-1|NA
TGTGCCAGCAGTGACACAGGGGTCAATCAGCCCCAGCATTTT
CASSDTGVNQPQHF
>TRBJ1-3|TRBD1|TRBV9|few
TGTGCCAGCAGTAGACAGGGGGCAAACACCATATATTTT
CASSRQGANTIYF
>TRBJ1-2|NA|TRBV19|few
TGTGCCAGTAGTATAGATAAGGCAGGGTTAAATGGCTACACCTTC
CASSIDKAGLNGYTF
>TRBJ2-7|NA|TRBV19|NA
TGTGCCAGTAGTACCGGCCCCGGGGAGTACGAGCAGTACTTC
CASSTGPGEYEQYF
>TRBJ2-3|TRBD2|TRBV11-3|few
TGTGCCAGCAGCCTCCTTAGCGGGAGGAGGGGCACAGATACGCAGTATTTT
CASSLLSGRRGTDTQYF
>TRBJ2-3|TRBD2|TRBV29-1|NA
TGCAGCGTTGACGCGGGGGGCACAGATACGCAGTATTTT
CSVDAGGTDTQYF
>TRBJ2-2|NA|TRBV5-1|NA
TGCGCCAGCAGCTTGGTTTTTGGGAGCGAGGTCACCGGGGAGCTGTTTTTT
CASSLVFGSEVTGELFF
>TRBJ2-1|NA|TRBV5-1|NA
TGCGCCAGCAGCTTGGTCGGGGACTCCTACAATGAGCAGTTCTTC
CASSLVGDSYNEQFF
>TRBJ2-3|NA|TRBV30|NA
TGTGCCTGGAGTTTAGCCCTCGATGCCTCGACAGCCTACACAGATACGCAGTATTTT
CAWSLALDASTAYTDTQYF
>TRBJ2-5|NA|TRBV3-1/TRBV3-2|NA
TGTGCCAGCAGCCAACCCGCCAGGACCCAGTACTTC
CASSQPARTQYF
>TRBJ2-1|TRBD2|TRBV7-9|once
TGTGCCCCCGCGGGGGATAGGGAAGGGAATGAGCAGTTCTTC
CAPAGDREGNEQFF
>TRBJ2-2|TRBD2|TRBV29-1|NA
TGCAGCGTTGACACCGGGGGGGAAGAGCTGTTTTTT
CSVDTGGEELFF
>TRBJ2-3|NA|TRBV2|NA
TGTGCCAGCAGTCCCGACTTGGAAGATACGCAGTATTTT
CASSPDLEDTQYF
>TRBJ1-2|TRBD1|TRBV20-1|NA
TGCAGTGCGACAGGGAGTATAGGCTACACCTTC
CSATGSIGYTF